This T cell receptor beta chain is from a study of T cell responses to AZD1222 COVID-19 vaccine. Whole-study results and caveats: A mostly white British donor set with more females was recruited, and clonal diversity was possibly underestimated.

Note on this clone: Its cognate antigen is unknown.

Sequencing used immunoSEQ multiplex PCR; TCRdb keeps in-frame clones, though not all of them. The sample has 100,000 to 150,000 clones, around 86% seen once. Deletions cut 5 bases from V and 4 bases from J, with 14 bases between. The CDR3 consists of 14 residues. Per the germline V gene, CDR1 is SGHAT and CDR2 is FQDESV (reference sequence). The sequence was obtained from an adult in good health. This chain connects TRBV11-1 to TRBJ1-2; D gene ambiguous. The input for sequencing was peripheral blood, taken on day 0 of AZD1222 vaccination. The CDR3 reads CASSLGGRGYGYTF. DNA of the CDR3: TGTGCCAGCAGCCTTGGTGGCCGGGGCTATGGCTACACCTTC.